This TCR beta chain originates from a study of blood T cell repertoires in COVID-19. Study context: Sample material is recorded as cDNA or gDNA derived from T cells, B-cell-depleted T cells, or PBMCs.

Under the authors' procedure: Reference gene primer amplification gave nucleated cell count estimates. Profiling relied on immunoSEQ multiplex PCR, and the TCRdb table lists in-frame clones only, not all of them. The DNA gave D and trimming, while V, J and clone size come from that table. Of about 130,000 clones in the sample, around 83% were seen once. V lost 5 bases and J lost 1; bases outside the gene matches: 3. Germline values: CDR1 MNHEY, CDR2 SVGAGI. This CDR3 region has 15 residues. Sequenced: peripheral blood. This receptor was identified in a man between 35 and 55 years old with active or convalescent COVID-19. The chain combines TRBV6-5 with TRBJ2-1; 9 bases agree with TRBD1. The CDR3 reads CASSKDRGSYNEQFF. DNA of the CDR3: TGTGCCAGCAGTAAGGACAGGGGATCCTACAATGAGCAGTTCTTC.